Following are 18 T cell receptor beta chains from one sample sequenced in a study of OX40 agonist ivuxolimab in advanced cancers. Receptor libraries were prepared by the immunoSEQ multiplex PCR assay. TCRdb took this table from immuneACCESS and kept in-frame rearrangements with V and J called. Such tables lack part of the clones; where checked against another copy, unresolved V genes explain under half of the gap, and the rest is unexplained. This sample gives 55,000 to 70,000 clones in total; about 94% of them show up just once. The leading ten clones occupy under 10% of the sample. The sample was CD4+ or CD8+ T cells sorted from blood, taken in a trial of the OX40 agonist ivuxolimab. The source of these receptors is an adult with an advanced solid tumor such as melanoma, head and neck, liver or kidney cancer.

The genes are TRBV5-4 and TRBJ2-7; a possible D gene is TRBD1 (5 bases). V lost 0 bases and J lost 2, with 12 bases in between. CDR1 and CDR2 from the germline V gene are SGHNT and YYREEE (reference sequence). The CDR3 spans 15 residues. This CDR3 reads CASSLGPQATYEQYF. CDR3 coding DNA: TGTGCCAGCAGCTTGGGTCCACAGGCCACCTACGAGCAGTACTTC.

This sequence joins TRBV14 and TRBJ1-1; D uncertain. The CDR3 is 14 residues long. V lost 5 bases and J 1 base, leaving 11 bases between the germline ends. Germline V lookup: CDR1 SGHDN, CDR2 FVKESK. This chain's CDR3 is CASSSIRRNTEAFF. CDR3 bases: TGTGCCAGCAGCTCAATCCGGCGGAACACTGAAGCTTTCTTT.

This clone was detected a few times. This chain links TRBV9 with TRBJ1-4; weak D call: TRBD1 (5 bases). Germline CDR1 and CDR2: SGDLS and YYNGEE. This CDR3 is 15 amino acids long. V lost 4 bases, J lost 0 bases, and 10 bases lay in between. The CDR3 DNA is TGTGCCAGCAGCATCGGGGGAGCAACTAATGAAAAACTGTTTTTT. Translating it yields CASSIGGATNEKLFF.

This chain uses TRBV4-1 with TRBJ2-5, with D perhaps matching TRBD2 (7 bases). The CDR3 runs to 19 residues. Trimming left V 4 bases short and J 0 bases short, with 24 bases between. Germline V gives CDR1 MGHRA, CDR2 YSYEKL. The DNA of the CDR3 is TGCGCCAGCAGCCGACCCTCTCAAAGCCGGGGGGCCCACCAAGAGACCCAGTACTTC. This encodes CASSRPSQSRGAHQETQYF.

CDR3 bases: TGTGCCACCAGCAGACAGGCCCTGAATGAAAAACTGTTTTTT. Protein: CATSRQALNEKLFF. The rearrangement links TRBV15 to TRBJ1-4, with unresolved D. Trimming removed 2 bases from V and 5 bases from J, with 9 bases in between. The germline V gene has CDR1 LNHNV and CDR2 YYDKDF (reference sequence). The CDR3 consists of 14 residues.

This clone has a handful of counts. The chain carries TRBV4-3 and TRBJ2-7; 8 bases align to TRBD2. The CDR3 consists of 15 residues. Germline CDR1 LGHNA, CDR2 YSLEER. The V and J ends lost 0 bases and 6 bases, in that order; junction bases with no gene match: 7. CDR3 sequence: CASSQDRGGAVEQYF. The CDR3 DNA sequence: TGCGCCAGCAGCCAAGATCGGGGGGGGGCCGTCGAGCAGTACTTC.

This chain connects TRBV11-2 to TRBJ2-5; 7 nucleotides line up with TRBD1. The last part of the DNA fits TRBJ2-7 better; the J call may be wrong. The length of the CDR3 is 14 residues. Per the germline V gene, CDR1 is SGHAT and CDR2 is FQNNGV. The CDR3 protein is CASSLGPGGYEQYF. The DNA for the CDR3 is TGTGCCAGCAGCTTAGGGCCAGGGGGCTACGAGCAGTACTTC.

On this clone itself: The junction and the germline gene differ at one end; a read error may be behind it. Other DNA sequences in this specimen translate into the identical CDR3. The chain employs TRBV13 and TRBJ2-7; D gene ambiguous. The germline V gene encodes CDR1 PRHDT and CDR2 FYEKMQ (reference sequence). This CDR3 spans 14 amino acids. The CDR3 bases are TGTGCCAGCAGCACCGAAAGGGCCTCCTACGAGCAGTATTTC. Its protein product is CASSTERASYEQYF.

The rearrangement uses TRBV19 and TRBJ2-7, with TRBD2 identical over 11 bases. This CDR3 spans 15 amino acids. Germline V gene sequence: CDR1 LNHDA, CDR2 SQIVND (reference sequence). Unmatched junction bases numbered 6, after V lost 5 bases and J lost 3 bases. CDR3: CASSPSTSGDYEQYF. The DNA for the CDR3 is TGTGCCAGTAGTCCCTCGACTAGCGGGGACTACGAGCAGTACTTC.

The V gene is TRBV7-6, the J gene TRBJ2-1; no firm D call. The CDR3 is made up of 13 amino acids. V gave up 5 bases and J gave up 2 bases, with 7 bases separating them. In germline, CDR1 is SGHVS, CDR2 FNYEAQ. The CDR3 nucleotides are TGTGCCAGCAGCCTCCGGACCTACAATGAGCAGTTCTTC. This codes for CASSLRTYNEQFF. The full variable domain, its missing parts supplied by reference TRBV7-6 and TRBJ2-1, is GAGVSQSPRYKVTKRGQDVALRCDPISGHVSLYWYRQALGQGPEFLTYFNYEAQQDKSGLPNDRFSAERPEGSISTLTIQRTEQRDSAMYRCASSLRTYNEQFFGPGTRLTVL.

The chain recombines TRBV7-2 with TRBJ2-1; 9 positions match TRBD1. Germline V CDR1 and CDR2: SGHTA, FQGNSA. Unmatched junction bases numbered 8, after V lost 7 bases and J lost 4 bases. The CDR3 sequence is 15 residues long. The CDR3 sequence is CASTSDRGTYNEQFF. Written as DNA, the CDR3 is TGTGCCAGCACCTCCGACAGGGGGACATACAATGAGCAGTTCTTC.

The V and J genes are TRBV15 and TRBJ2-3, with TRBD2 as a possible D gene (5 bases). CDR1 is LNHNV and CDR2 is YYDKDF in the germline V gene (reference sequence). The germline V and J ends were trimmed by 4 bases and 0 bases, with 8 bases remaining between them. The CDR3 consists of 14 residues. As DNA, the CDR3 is TGTGCCACCAGCACGAGGGAGAGCACAGATACGCAGTATTTT. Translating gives CATSTRESTDTQYF.

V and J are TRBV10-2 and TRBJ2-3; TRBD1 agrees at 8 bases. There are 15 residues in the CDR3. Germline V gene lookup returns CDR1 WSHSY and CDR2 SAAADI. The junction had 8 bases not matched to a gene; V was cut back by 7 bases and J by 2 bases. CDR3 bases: TGCGCCAGCATGTCGGACAGGGCAATCACAGATACGCAGTATTTT. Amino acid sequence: CASMSDRAITDTQYF.

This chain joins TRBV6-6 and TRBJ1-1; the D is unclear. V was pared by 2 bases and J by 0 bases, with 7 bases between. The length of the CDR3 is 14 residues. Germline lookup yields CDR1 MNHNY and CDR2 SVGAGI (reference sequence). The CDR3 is CASSYTLLNTEAFF. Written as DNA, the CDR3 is TGTGCCAGCAGTTACACACTCCTGAACACTGAAGCTTTCTTT.

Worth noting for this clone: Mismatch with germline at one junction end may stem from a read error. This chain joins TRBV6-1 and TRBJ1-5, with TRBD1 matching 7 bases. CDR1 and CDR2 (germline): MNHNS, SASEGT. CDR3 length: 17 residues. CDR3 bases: TGTGCCATCAGTGAGTCTTCCCGACAGGGCAGCAATCAGCCCCAGCATTTT. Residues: CAISESSRQGSNQPQHF.

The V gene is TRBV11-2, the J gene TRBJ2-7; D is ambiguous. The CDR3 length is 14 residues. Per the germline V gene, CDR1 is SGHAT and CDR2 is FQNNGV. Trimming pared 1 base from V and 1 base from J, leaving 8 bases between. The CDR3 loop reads CASSLGQSSYEQYF. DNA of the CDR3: TGTGCCAGCAGCTTAGGGCAGTCGTCCTACGAGCAGTACTTC.

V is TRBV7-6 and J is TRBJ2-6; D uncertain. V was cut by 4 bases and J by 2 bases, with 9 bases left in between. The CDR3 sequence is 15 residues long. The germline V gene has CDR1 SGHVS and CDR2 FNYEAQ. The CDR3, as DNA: TGTGCCAGCAGCTCCGGGTCCGCTGGGGCCAACGTCCTGACTTTC. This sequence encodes CASSSGSAGANVLTF.

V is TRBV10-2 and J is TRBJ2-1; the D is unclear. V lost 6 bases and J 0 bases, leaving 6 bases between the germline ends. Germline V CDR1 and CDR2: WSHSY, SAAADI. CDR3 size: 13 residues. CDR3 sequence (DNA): TGCGCCAGCAGCCCTTACTCCTACAATGAGCAGTTCTTC. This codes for CASSPYSYNEQFF.